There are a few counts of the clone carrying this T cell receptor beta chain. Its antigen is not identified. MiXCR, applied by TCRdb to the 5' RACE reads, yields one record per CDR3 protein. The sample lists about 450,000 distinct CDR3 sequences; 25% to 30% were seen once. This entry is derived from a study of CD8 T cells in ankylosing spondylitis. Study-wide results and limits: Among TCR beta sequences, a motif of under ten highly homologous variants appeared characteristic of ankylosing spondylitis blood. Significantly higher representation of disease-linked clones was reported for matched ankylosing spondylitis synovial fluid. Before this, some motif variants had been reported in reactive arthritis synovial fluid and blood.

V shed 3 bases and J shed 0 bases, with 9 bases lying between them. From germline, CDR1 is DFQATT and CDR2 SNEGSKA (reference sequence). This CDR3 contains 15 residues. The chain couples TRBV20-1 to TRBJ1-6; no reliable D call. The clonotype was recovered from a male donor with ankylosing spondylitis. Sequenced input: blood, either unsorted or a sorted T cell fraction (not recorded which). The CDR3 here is CSARDESSYNSPLHF. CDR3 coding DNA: TGCAGTGCTAGGGACGAGAGCTCCTATAATTCACCCCTCCACTTT.